These 30 T cell receptor beta chains were sequenced from one sample in a study of T cells in Graves' hyperthyroidism and ophthalmopathy. Amplified regions were TCR beta CDR3 sequences from RNA transcripts. The TCR CDR3 first-round RT-PCR relied on the HTBI primer set. TCRdb ran MiXCR on the multiplex PCR reads and lists one entry per CDR3 protein. Of 490,000 or so distinct CDR3 sequences listed, 20% to 25% are singletons. The specimen was blood. These receptors were taken from a woman in her seventies with Graves' ophthalmopathy.

This clonotype was counted only a few times. The J gene is TRBJ1-2, the V gene TRBV24-1; tentatively, D is TRBD1 (5 bases). The germline V gene has CDR1 KGHDR and CDR2 SFDVKD. V was pared by 1 base and J by 4 bases, with 24 bases between. This CDR3 comprises 19 residues. The CDR3 DNA reads as TGTGCCACCAGTGATTTCGGTGGGACCCCTGGCAAAAAGCTCTATGGCTACACCTTC. Translated, it gives CATSDFGGTPGKKLYGYTF.

This clonotype was seen a few times. The V call is TRBV18, the J call TRBJ2-3, with 9 bases fitting TRBD2. Germline lookup yields CDR1 KGHSH and CDR2 LQKENI. The CDR3 runs 13 residues. The V segment lost 8 bases and the J segment 3 bases; nucleotides outside the gene matches: 3. CDR3 sequence reads: CASGSGRTDTQYF. Written as DNA, the CDR3 is TGTGCCAGCGGAAGCGGGAGGACAGATACGCAGTATTTT.

The table lists this clonotype with a few counts. The J gene is TRBJ2-7, the V gene TRBV6-1; 10 nucleotides line up with TRBD2. Germline V gene data show CDR1 as MNHNS and CDR2 as SASEGT. The trim removed 5 bases at V and 4 bases at J, leaving 8 bases unmatched. The CDR3 length is 15 residues. CDR3 nucleotides: TGTGCCAGCAGTAGGCTAGCGGGAGAGGCTTACGAGCAGTACTTC. It specifies CASSRLAGEAYEQYF.

DNA of the CDR3: TGTGCCAGTAGTAGGACCGCTAGCGGGACCTACGAGCAGTACTTC. Protein product: CASSRTASGTYEQYF. The chain carries TRBV19 and TRBJ2-7, with 9 nucleotides matching TRBD2. The CDR3 contains 15 residues. In germline, CDR1 is LNHDA, CDR2 SQIVND (reference sequence). V lost 4 bases, J lost 2 bases, and 6 bases stayed unmatched.

This clonotype was observed many times. This chain connects TRBV3-1 to TRBJ2-1; D uncertain. The CDR3 contains 14 residues. The V gene's germline CDR1 is LGHDT and CDR2 YNNKEL (reference sequence). V lost 4 bases, J lost 9 bases, and 16 bases lay in between. The CDR3 DNA sequence: TGTGCCAGCAGCCCAATTGGACGGCCCGTTGAGCAGTTCTTC. It codes for CASSPIGRPVEQFF.

The chain is built from TRBV19 and TRBJ1-6; weak D call: TRBD1 (5 bases). The V gene lost 3 bases and the J gene lost 15 bases, with 15 bases spanning the gap. The germline V gene encodes CDR1 LNHDA and CDR2 SQIVND (reference sequence). The CDR3 consists of 13 residues. Here the CDR3 reads CASSIGGNPNLHF. The CDR3 nucleotides are TGTGCCAGTAGTATCGGGGGGAACCCTAACCTCCACTTT.

This clonotype was observed many times. V and J are TRBV10-3 and TRBJ1-1; 8 positions match TRBD1. The trim removed 6 bases at V and 4 bases at J, leaving 10 bases unmatched. In germline, CDR1 is ENHRY, CDR2 SYGVKD. The CDR3 loop spans 15 amino acids. The CDR3: CAIRGGTGAGTEAFF. The CDR3 region has the DNA TGTGCCATCAGGGGGGGGACAGGCGCAGGCACTGAAGCTTTCTTT.

This clonotype was seen a handful of times. This rearrangement joins TRBV20-1 to TRBJ1-2, with TRBD1 as a possible D gene (6 bases). The CDR3 sequence is 15 residues long. Germline V gives CDR1 DFQATT, CDR2 SNEGSKA (reference sequence). Trimming left V 5 bases short and J 3 bases short, with 19 bases between. CDR3: CSAPPTGRGDYGYTF. CDR3 bases: TGCAGTGCTCCCCCCACGGGCAGGGGAGACTATGGCTACACCTTC.

This clonotype was recorded many times. The chain carries TRBV7-9 and TRBJ2-5, with D uncertain. Germline lookup yields CDR1 SEHNR and CDR2 FQNEAQ (reference sequence). The V gene lost 3 bases and the J gene lost 0 bases, with 2 bases spanning the gap. The CDR3 contains 12 residues. For the CDR3, the DNA is TGTGCCAGCAGCTTCTACCAAGAGACCCAGTACTTC. It translates to CASSFYQETQYF.

This clonotype was recorded at least ten times. The chain employs TRBV11-2 and TRBJ2-5; D uncertain. Germline CDR1 SGHAT, CDR2 FQNNGV. This CDR3 comprises 12 residues. V lost 2 bases and J 5 bases, leaving 6 bases between the germline ends. The CDR3 here is CASSLMGETQYF. The CDR3 nucleotides read TGTGCCAGCAGCTTAATGGGGGAGACCCAGTACTTC.

This clonotype has more than one count but fewer than ten. The chain's CDR3 is CASSIHIRVLNTEAFF. CDR3 DNA sequence: TGTGCCAGTAGTATCCATATCAGGGTTTTGAACACTGAAGCTTTCTTT. This chain links TRBV19 with TRBJ1-1; TRBD1 is a possible D gene (5 bases). The germline V and J ends were trimmed by 3 bases and 0 bases, with 14 bases remaining between them. In germline, CDR1 is LNHDA, CDR2 SQIVND (reference sequence). CDR3 length: 16 residues.

The chain carries TRBV9 and TRBJ2-3; 10 positions match TRBD1. Germline V gene sequence: CDR1 SGDLS, CDR2 YYNGEE. There are 16 residues in the CDR3. Trimming cost V 3 bases and J 3 bases; bases outside gene matches: 7. The CDR3 region is CASSARGTGATDTQYF. The CDR3 bases are TGTGCCAGCAGCGCCAGGGGGACAGGGGCAACAGATACGCAGTATTTT. Filled out from reference TRBV9 and TRBJ2-3, the complete variable domain reads DSGVTQTPKHLITATGQRVTLRCSPRSGDLSVYWYQQSLDQGLQFLIQYYNGEERAKGNILERFSAQQFPDLHSELNLSSLELGDSALYFCASSARGTGATDTQYFGPGTRLTVL.

This clonotype was counted only a few times. This sequence joins TRBV7-9 and TRBJ2-1, with D unresolved. The CDR3 extends over 13 amino acids. V was clipped by 2 bases and J by 4 bases, with 6 bases between them. Germline values: CDR1 SEHNR, CDR2 FQNEAQ (reference sequence). This CDR3 reads CASSLIGYNEQFF. The CDR3 region has the DNA TGTGCCAGCAGCTTAATAGGGTACAATGAGCAGTTCTTC.

This clonotype has a handful of counts. The chain combines TRBV9 with TRBJ2-5; perhaps TRBD1 as D (7 bases). The CDR3 is 15 residues long. Germline-derived CDR1 and CDR2 are SGDLS and YYNGEE. V lost 5 bases and J lost 2, with 16 bases in between. Here the CDR3 DNA reads TGTGCCAGCAGTCCGACAGGGACTCTGCAAGAGACCCAGTACTTC. As protein: CASSPTGTLQETQYF.

Only a few counts were recorded for this clonotype. CDR3 coding DNA: TGTGCCAGCAGCGGGGACAGGGGCGTTGAAGCTTTCTTT. It is translated as CASSGDRGVEAFF. The gene calls are TRBV7-9 and TRBJ1-1; 10 nucleotides line up with TRBD1. The trim removed 5 bases at V and 7 bases at J, leaving 4 bases unmatched. CDR3 size: 13 residues. Germline V gives CDR1 SEHNR, CDR2 FQNEAQ (reference sequence). The full variable domain, with the rest looked up from reference TRBV7-9 and TRBJ1-1, is DTGVSQNPRHKITKRGQNVTFRCDPISEHNRLYWYRQTLGQGPEFLTYFQNEAQLEKSRLLSDRFSAERPKGSFSTLEIQRTEQGDSAMYLCASSGDRGVEAFFGQGTRLTVV.

V is TRBV3-1 and J is TRBJ2-7, with 7 bases aligning to TRBD1. The junction had 9 bases not matched to a gene; V was cut back by 4 bases and J by 3 bases. This CDR3 region has 15 residues. Germline lookup yields CDR1 LGHDT and CDR2 YNNKEL (reference sequence). The CDR3 bases are TGTGCCAGCAGCCCAAGCAGCACAGGGGACTACGAGCAGTACTTC. It translates to CASSPSSTGDYEQYF.

The chain couples TRBV7-2 to TRBJ1-1, with unresolved D. The V and J ends lost 5 bases and 4 bases respectively, with 11 bases between them. Germline V gene lookup returns CDR1 SGHTA and CDR2 FQGNSA. This CDR3 spans 13 amino acids. This CDR3 is CASSAQMTTEAFF. The DNA of the CDR3 is TGTGCCAGCAGCGCACAGATGACCACTGAAGCTTTCTTT.

The V gene is TRBV7-9, the J gene TRBJ1-1; TRBD1 agrees at 7 bases. V shed 2 bases, J shed 6 bases, and the junction held 6 bases outside the gene matches. The V gene's germline CDR1 is SEHNR and CDR2 FQNEAQ (reference sequence). The CDR3 covers 14 residues. The CDR3 sequence: CASSLLGGASEAFF. For the CDR3, the DNA is TGTGCCAGCAGCTTACTAGGGGGCGCTTCTGAAGCTTTCTTT. Combining the CDR3 with reference TRBV7-9 and TRBJ1-1 gives the whole variable domain DTGVSQNPRHKITKRGQNVTFRCDPISEHNRLYWYRQTLGQGPEFLTYFQNEAQLEKSRLLSDRFSAERPKGSFSTLEIQRTEQGDSAMYLCASSLLGGASEAFFGQGTRLTVV.

The chain is built from TRBV6-1 and TRBJ1-5; TRBD1 might be the D (5 bases). This CDR3 spans 14 amino acids. V was shortened by 4 bases and J by 8 bases, with 15 bases between the two germline ends. Germline CDR1 and CDR2: MNHNS and SASEGT. CDR3 protein: CASSVRQTPEPQHF. The CDR3, as DNA: TGTGCCAGCAGTGTTCGACAGACCCCGGAGCCCCAGCATTTT.

The table lists this clonotype with a few counts. V is TRBV7-9 and J is TRBJ1-1; a possible D gene is TRBD1 (6 bases). The CDR3 runs 15 residues. Germline lookup yields CDR1 SEHNR and CDR2 FQNEAQ (reference sequence). V dropped 1 base and J dropped 4 bases, with 13 bases sitting between them. The DNA for the CDR3 is TGTGCCAGCAGCTTAGGTGGGGGGCCGAGCACTGAAGCTTTCTTT. It translates to CASSLGGGPSTEAFF.

Only a few counts were recorded for this clonotype. This chain connects TRBV12-3 or TRBV12-4 to TRBJ1-1; 7 bases match TRBD1. The V and J ends lost 5 bases and 2 bases, in that order; junction bases with no gene match: 11. The CDR3 consists of 16 residues. CDR3 in DNA: TGTGCCAGCAGTCAGGGATCCAGGACAGGAAACACTGAAGCTTTCTTT. Protein: CASSQGSRTGNTEAFF.

Ten or more counts support this clonotype. The V call is TRBV12-3 or TRBV12-4, the J call TRBJ1-1, with D maybe TRBD1 (5 bases). Trimming took 7 bases from V and 3 from J, leaving 12 bases between them. The CDR3 has 13 amino acids. CDR3 sequence reads: CASNLVGDTEAFF. Here the CDR3 DNA reads TGTGCCAGCAATTTGGTAGGGGACACTGAAGCTTTCTTT.

This clonotype was detected only a few times. The rearrangement uses TRBV12-3 or TRBV12-4 and TRBJ2-3, with a weak D call TRBD2 (5 bases). The CDR3 extends over 14 amino acids. The V end lost 7 bases, the J end lost 0 bases, and 11 bases lay between the germline ends. CDR3 nucleotide sequence: TGTGCCAGCACCAAGACTACCAGCACAGATACGCAGTATTTT. Translated, it gives CASTKTTSTDTQYF.

This chain links TRBV5-4 with TRBJ2-1; 9 nucleotides match TRBD1. The CDR3 covers 15 residues. From germline, CDR1 is SGHNT and CDR2 YYREEE (reference sequence). The trim removed 10 bases at V and 5 bases at J, leaving 13 bases unmatched. The CDR3: CAYKGGTGTDNEQFF. The CDR3, as DNA: TGTGCCTACAAGGGGGGGACAGGGACCGACAATGAGCAGTTCTTC.

A few counts support this clonotype. The chain uses TRBV5-1 and TRBJ2-3; tentatively, D is TRBD2 (5 bases). Germline V CDR1 and CDR2: SGHRS, YFSETQ. The ends were cut back, 0 bases at V and 4 bases at J, with 9 bases in the middle. This CDR3 region has 14 residues. The CDR3 sequence is CASSLVTSSDTQYF. As DNA, the CDR3 is TGCGCCAGCAGCTTGGTCACTAGTTCAGATACGCAGTATTTT.

DNA for the CDR3: TGTGCCAGCTCACCTGGACAGGGGACCAACAATGAGCAGTTCTTC. Amino acid sequence: CASSPGQGTNNEQFF. The chain recombines TRBV18 with TRBJ2-1, with 9 nucleotides matching TRBD1. The CDR3 consists of 15 residues. Germline V gene lookup returns CDR1 KGHSH and CDR2 LQKENI. V shed 3 bases and J 5 bases; nucleotides not matched to a gene: 5. The full variable domain, completed using reference TRBV18 and TRBJ2-1, is NAGVMQNPRHLVRRRGQEARLRCSPMKGHSHVYWYRQLPEEGLKFMVYLQKENIIDESGMPKERFSAEFPKEGPSILRIQQVVRGDSAAYFCASSPGQGTNNEQFFGPGTRLTVL.

This clonotype occurred a few times. This chain uses TRBV6-7 with TRBJ2-2; 7 bases align to TRBD2. TRBV6-7 is known as an ORF, though its function is uncertain. This CDR3 has 13 amino acids. The J segment lost 7 bases and the V segment lost 1 base, leaving 0 bases of the junction unmatched. CDR3: CASSYWTSGELFF. CDR3 sequence (DNA): TGTGCCAGCAGTTACTGGACTAGCGGGGAGCTGTTTTTT.

This clonotype was detected many times. The gene calls are TRBV7-2 and TRBJ2-1, with TRBD2 matching over 14 bases. Germline loops: CDR1 SGHTA, CDR2 FQGNSA. V shed 4 bases and J 4 bases; nucleotides not matched to a gene: 12. The CDR3 is made up of 19 amino acids. The CDR3 sequence: CASSSPTGLAGVRYNEQFF. CDR3 nucleotides: TGTGCCAGCAGCTCCCCCACGGGACTAGCGGGAGTTAGGTACAATGAGCAGTTCTTC. Filled out from reference TRBV7-2 and TRBJ2-1, the complete variable domain reads GAGVSQSPSNKVTEKGKDVELRCDPISGHTALYWYRQSLGQGLEFLIYFQGNSAPDKSGLPSDRFSAERTGGSVSTLTIQRTQQEDSAVYLCASSSPTGLAGVRYNEQFFGPGTRLTVL.

This clonotype was counted a single time. The chain links TRBV6-2 or TRBV6-3 to TRBJ1-4; TRBD1 matches at 7 bases. V was pared by 6 bases and J by 6 bases, with 10 bases of the junction left unmatched. The CDR3 is 15 residues long. Per the germline V gene, CDR1 is MNHEY and CDR2 is SVGEGT. The CDR3 sequence: CASRTGFAVDEKLFF. The CDR3 bases are TGTGCCAGCAGGACAGGGTTCGCGGTGGATGAAAAACTGTTTTTT.

This clonotype was detected ten times or more. The V and J genes are TRBV7-8 and TRBJ2-5, with 8 bases lining up with TRBD1. The junction had 10 bases not matched to a gene; V was cut back by 5 bases and J by 2 bases. The CDR3 extends over 16 amino acids. Germline V gene data show CDR1 as SGHVS and CDR2 as FQNEAQ. CDR3 sequence: CASSPVWDRHQETQYF. The DNA for the CDR3 is TGTGCCAGCAGCCCCGTTTGGGACAGGCATCAAGAGACCCAGTACTTC. Full variable domain (remainder filled in from reference TRBV7-8 and TRBJ2-5): GAGVSQSPRYKVAKRGQDVALRCDPISGHVSLFWYQQALGQGPEFLTYFQNEAQLDKSGLPSDRFFAERPEGSVSTLKIQRTQQEDSAVYLCASSPVWDRHQETQYFGPGTRLLVL.